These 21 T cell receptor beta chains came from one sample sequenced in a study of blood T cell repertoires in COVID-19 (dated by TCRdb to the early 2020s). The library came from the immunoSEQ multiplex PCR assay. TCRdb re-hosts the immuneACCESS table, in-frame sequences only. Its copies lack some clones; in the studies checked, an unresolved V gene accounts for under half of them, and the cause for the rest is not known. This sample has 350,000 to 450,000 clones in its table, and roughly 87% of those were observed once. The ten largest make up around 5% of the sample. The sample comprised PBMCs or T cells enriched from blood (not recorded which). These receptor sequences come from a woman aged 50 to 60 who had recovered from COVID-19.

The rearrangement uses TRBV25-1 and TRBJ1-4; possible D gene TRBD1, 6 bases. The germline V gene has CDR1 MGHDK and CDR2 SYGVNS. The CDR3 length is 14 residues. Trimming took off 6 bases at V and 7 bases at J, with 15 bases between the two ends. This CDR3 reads CASRTGNGPEKLFF. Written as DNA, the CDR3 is TGTGCCAGCAGAACAGGGAATGGTCCTGAAAAACTGTTTTTT. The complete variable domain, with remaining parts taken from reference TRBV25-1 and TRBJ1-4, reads EADIYQTPRYLVIGTGKKITLECSQTMGHDKMYWYQQDPGMELHLIHYSYGVNSTEKGDLSSESTVSRIRTEHFPLTLESARPSHTSQYLCASRTGNGPEKLFFGSGTQLSVL.

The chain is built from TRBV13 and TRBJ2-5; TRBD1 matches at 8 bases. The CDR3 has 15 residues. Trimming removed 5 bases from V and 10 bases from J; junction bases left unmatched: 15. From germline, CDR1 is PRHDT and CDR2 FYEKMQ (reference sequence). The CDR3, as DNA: TGTGCCAGCAGCCCCGGTGGACAGGGTAATCAAGACCAGTACTTC. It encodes CASSPGGQGNQDQYF. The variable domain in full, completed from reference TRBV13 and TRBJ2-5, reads AAGVIQSPRHLIKEKRETATLKCYPIPRHDTVYWYQQGPGQDPQFLISFYEKMQSDKGSIPDRFSAQQFSDYHSELNMSSLELGDSALYFCASSPGGQGNQDQYFGPGTRLLVL.

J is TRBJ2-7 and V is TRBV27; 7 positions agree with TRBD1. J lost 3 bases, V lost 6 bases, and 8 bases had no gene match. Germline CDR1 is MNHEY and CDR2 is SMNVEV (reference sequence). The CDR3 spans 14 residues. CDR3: CASSPDRSSYEQYF. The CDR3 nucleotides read TGTGCCAGCAGCCCGGACAGGAGTAGCTACGAGCAGTACTTC.

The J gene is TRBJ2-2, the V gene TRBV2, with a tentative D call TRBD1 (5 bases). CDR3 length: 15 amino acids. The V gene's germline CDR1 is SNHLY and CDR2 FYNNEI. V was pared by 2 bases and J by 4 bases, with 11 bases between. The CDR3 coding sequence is TGTGCCAGCAGTGAAACAGGTCTAAGCACCGGGGAGCTGTTTTTT. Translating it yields CASSETGLSTGELFF.

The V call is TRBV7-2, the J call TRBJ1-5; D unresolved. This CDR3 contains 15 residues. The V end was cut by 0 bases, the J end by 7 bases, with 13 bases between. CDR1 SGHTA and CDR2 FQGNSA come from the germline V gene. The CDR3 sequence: CASSLALGGDQPQHF. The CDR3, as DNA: TGTGCCAGCAGCTTAGCGCTCGGAGGTGACCAGCCCCAGCATTTT.

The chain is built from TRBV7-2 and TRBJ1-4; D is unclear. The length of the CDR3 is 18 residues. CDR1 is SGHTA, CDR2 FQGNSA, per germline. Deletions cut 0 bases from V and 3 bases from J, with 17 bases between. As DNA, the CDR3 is TGTGCCAGCAGCTTAGCGCCGTCCAGCGGTGGGGCTAATGAAAAACTGTTTTTT. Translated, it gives CASSLAPSSGGANEKLFF.

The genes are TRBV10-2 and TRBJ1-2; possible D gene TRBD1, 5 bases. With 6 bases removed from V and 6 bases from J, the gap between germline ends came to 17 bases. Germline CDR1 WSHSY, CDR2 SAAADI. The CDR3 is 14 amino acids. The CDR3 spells CASRPGTAGDGYTF. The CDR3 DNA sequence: TGCGCCAGCAGGCCAGGGACCGCGGGGGATGGCTACACCTTC.

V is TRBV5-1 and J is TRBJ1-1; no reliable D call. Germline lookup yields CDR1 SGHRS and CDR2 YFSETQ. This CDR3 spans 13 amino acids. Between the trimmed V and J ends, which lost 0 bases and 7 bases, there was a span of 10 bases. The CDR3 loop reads CASSLDPTYEAFF. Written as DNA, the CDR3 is TGCGCCAGCAGCTTGGACCCGACTTATGAAGCTTTCTTT.

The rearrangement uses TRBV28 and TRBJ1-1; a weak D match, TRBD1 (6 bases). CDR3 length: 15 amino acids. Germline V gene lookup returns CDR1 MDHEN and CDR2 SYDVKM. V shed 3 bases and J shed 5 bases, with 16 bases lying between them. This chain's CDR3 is CASSFLAGAMTEAFF. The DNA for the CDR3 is TGTGCCAGCAGTTTCCTGGCAGGGGCGATGACTGAAGCTTTCTTT.

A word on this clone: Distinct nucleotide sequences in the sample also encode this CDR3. The CDR3, as DNA: TGCGCCAGCAGCTTGGGACTAGCGGGAGTGGGGGAGACCCAGTACTTC. It is translated as CASSLGLAGVGETQYF. The chain has TRBV5-1 and TRBJ2-5, with 12 nucleotides matching TRBD2. After removal of 0 bases from V and 5 bases from J, the junction contained 5 bases not matched to a gene. The CDR3 sequence is 16 residues long. From germline, CDR1 is SGHRS and CDR2 YFSETQ.

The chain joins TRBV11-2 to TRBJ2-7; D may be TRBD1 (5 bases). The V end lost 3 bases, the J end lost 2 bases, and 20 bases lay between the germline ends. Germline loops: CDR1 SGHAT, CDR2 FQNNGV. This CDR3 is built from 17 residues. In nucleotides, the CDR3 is TGTGCCAGCAGCTTCGCAGAGACGCCAGGGAAGGCCTACGAGCAGTACTTC. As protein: CASSFAETPGKAYEQYF.

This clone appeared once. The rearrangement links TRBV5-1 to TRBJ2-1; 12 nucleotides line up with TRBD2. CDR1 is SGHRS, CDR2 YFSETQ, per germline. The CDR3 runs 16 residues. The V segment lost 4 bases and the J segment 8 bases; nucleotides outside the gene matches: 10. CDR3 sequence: CASSHSTSGRIDEQFF. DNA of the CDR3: TGCGCCAGCAGCCATTCAACTAGCGGGAGGATCGATGAGCAGTTCTTC.

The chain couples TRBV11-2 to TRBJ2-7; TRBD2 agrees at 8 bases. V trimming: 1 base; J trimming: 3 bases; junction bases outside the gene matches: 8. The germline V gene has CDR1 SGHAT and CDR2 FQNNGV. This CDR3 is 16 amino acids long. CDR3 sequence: CASSLGGPAGGYEQYF. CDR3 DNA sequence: TGTGCCAGCAGCTTAGGGGGACCCGCGGGGGGCTACGAGCAGTACTTC.

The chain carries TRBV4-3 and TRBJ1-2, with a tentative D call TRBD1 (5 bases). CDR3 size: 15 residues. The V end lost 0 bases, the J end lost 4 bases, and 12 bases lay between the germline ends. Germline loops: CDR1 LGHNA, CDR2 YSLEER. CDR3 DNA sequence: TGCGCCAGCAGCCAAGATAAGAGACAGTCCTATGGCTACACCTTC. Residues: CASSQDKRQSYGYTF.

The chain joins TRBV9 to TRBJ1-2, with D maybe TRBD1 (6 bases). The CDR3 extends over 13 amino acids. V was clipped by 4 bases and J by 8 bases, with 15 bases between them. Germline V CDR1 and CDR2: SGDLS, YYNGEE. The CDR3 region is CASSTIGTLGYTF. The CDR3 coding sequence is TGTGCCAGCAGCACAATCGGGACACTAGGCTACACCTTC.

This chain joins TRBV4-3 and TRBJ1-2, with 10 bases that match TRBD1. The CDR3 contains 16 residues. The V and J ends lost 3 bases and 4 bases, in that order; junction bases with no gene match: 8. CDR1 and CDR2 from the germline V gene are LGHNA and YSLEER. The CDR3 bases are TGCGCCAGCAGCCAGGCGGGACAGGGGACCTTCTATGGCTACACCTTC. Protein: CASSQAGQGTFYGYTF.

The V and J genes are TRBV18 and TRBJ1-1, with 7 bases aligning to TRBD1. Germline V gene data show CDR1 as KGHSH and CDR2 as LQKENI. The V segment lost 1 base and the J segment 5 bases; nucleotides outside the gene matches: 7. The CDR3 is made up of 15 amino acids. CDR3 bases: TGTGCCAGCTCACCACAGGGGGCGGCATCGACTGAAGCTTTCTTT. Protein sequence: CASSPQGAASTEAFF.

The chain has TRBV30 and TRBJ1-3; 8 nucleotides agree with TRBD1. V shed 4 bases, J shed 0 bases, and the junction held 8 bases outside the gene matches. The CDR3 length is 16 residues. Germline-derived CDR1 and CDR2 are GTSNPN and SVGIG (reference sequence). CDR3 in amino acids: CAWMVQGVISGNTIYF. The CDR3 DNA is TGTGCCTGGATGGTACAGGGGGTAATCTCTGGAAACACCATATATTTT.

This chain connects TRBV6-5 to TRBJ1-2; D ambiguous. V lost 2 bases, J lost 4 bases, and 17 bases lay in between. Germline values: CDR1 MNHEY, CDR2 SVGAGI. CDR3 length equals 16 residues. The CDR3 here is CASSYQKMTGGYGYTF. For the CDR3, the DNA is TGTGCCAGCAGTTACCAGAAGATGACGGGAGGCTATGGCTACACCTTC.

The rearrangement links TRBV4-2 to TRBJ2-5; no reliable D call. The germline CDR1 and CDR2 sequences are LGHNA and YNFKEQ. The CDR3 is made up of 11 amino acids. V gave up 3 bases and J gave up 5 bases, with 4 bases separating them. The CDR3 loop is CASSHEETQYF. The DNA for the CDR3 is TGTGCCAGCAGCCACGAGGAGACCCAGTACTTC.

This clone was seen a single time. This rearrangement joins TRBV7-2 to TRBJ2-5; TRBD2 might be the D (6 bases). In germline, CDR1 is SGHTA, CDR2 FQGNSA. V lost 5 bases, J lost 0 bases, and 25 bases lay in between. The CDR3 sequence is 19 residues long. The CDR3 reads CASSAKGPLSGWYQETQYF. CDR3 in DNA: TGTGCCAGCAGCGCAAAAGGTCCCCTAAGCGGGTGGTACCAAGAGACCCAGTACTTC.